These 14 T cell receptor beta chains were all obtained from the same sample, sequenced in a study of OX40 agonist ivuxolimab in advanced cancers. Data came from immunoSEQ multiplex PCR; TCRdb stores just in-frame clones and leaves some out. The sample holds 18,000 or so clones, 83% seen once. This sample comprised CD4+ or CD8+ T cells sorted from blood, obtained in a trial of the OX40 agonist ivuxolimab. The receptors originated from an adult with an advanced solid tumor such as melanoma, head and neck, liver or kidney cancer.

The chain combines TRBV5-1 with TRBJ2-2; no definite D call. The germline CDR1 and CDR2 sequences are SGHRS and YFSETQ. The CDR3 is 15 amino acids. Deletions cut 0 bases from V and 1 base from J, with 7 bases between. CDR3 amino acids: CASSLDGWNTGELFF. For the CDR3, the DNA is TGCGCCAGCAGCTTGGATGGGTGGAACACCGGGGAGCTGTTTTTT.

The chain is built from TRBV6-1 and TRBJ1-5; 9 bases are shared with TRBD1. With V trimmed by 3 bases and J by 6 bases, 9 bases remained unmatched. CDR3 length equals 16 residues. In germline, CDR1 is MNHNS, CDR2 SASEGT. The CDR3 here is CASSELPGQGTQPQHF. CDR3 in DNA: TGTGCCAGCAGTGAGCTCCCGGGACAGGGAACTCAGCCCCAGCATTTT.

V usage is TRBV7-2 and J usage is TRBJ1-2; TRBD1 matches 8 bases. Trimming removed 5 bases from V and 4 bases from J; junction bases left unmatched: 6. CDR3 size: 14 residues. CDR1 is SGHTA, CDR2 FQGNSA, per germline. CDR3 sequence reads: CASSRQGALYGYTF. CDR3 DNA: TGTGCCAGCAGCCGTCAGGGGGCCCTCTATGGCTACACCTTC.

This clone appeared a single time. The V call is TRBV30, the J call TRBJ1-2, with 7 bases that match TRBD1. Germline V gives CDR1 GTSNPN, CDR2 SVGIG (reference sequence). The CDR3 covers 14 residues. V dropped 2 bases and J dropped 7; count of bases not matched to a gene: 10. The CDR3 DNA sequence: TGTGCCTGGAGTATCGACAGGGTTGCTGGTGGCTACACCTTC. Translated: CAWSIDRVAGGYTF.

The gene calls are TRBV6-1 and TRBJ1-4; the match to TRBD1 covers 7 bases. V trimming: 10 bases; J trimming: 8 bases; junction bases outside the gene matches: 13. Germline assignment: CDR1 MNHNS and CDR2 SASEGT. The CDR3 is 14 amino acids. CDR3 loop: CATVSGTAQEKLFF. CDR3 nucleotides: TGTGCCACGGTCTCCGGGACAGCACAAGAAAAACTGTTTTTT.

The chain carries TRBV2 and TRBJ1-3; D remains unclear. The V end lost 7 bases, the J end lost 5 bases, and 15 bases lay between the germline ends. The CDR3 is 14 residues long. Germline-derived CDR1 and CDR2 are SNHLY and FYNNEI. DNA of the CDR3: TGTGCCAGCAACCCCGGACTATTAAGAAACACCATATATTTT. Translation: CASNPGLLRNTIYF.

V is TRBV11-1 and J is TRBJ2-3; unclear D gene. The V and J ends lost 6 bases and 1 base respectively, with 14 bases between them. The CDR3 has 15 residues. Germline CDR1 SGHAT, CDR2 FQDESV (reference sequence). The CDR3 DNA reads TGTGCCAGCAGGAGATCTAGGATCCGCACAGATACGCAGTATTTT. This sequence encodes CASRRSRIRTDTQYF. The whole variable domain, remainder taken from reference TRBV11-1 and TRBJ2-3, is EAEVAQSPRYKITEKSQAVAFWCDPISGHATLYWYRQILGQGPELLVQFQDESVVDDSQLPKDRFSAERLKGVDSTLKIQPAELGDSAMYLCASRRSRIRTDTQYFGPGTRLTVL.

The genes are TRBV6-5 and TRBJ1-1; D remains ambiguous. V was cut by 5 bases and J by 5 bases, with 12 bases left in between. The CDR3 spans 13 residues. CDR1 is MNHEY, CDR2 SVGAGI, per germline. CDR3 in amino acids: CASSRSPRTEAFF. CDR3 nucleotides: TGTGCCAGCAGTAGGTCCCCTAGGACTGAAGCTTTCTTT.

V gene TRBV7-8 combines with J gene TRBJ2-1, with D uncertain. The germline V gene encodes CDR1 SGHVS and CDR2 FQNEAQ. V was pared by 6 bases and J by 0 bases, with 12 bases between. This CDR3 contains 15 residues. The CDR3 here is CASRDNSVSYNEQFF. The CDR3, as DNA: TGTGCCAGCAGGGATAACAGCGTCTCCTACAATGAGCAGTTCTTC.

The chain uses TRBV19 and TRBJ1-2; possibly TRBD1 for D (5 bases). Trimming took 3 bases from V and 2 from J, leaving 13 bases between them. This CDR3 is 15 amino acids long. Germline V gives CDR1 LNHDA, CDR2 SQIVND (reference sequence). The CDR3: CASSIGKTANYGYTF. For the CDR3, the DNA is TGTGCCAGTAGTATTGGGAAGACAGCGAACTATGGCTACACCTTC.

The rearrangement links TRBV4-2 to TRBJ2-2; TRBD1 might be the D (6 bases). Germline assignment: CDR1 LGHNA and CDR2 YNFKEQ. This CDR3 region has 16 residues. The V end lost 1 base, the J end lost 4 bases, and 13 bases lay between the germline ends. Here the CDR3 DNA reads TGTGCCAGCAGCCAAGGGTCCTCCAGGGGCACCGGGGAGCTGTTTTTT. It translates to CASSQGSSRGTGELFF.

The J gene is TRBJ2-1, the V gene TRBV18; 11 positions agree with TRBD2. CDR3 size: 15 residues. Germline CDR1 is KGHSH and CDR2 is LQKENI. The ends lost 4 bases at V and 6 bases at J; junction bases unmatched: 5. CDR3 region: CASSRGTSGLNEQFF. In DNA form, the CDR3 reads TGTGCCAGCTCACGCGGGACTAGCGGTCTCAATGAGCAGTTCTTC.

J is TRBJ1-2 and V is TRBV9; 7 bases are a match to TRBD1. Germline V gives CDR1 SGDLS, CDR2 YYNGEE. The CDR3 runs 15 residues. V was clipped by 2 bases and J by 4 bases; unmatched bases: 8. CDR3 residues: CASSVSGTDTYGYTF. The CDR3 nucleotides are TGTGCCAGCAGCGTCTCCGGGACAGACACCTATGGCTACACCTTC.

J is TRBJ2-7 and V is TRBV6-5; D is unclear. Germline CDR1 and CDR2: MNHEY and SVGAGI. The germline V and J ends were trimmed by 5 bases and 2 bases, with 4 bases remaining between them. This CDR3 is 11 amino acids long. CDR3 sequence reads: CASSGAYEQYF. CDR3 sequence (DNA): TGTGCCAGCAGTGGAGCCTACGAGCAGTACTTC.